A single sample is the source of the 9 T cell receptor beta chains below, sequenced in a study of T cell repertoires in cytomegalovirus infection (dated by TCRdb to the late 2010s). These TCRs' antigens remain unknown. The instrument given in TCRdb is Illumina HiSeq 1500. The public sequencing data were trimmed at Q25 with fastp and processed into clonotypes with MiXCR by TCRdb, which kept only in-frame beta chains. CDR3 protein duplicates are merged, each entry listing the most common genes and DNA. Across this sample there are some 560,000 distinct CDR3 sequences, with almost 40% seen only once. Clones ranked in the top ten supply around 50% of the sample. According to the study, the label for this sample's treatment or condition signals: in vitro stimulation with specific CMV peptide epitopes to enrich CMV-specific T cells. Sequencing was performed on cultured PBMCs, taken from culture after CMV antigen stimulation. The receptors originated from a human donor in good health (CMV status not recorded). Some clones in this sample may be carry-over from other donors' samples.

CDR3: CASSHLFKKGPGNTQYF. DNA for the CDR3: TGCGCCAGCAGCCACCTTTTCAAGAAGGGACCCGGAAATACGCAGTATTTT. V gene TRBV4-1 combines with J gene TRBJ2-3, with D perhaps matching TRBD1 or TRBD2 (5 bases each). CDR3 length equals 17 residues. Trimming cost V 3 bases and J 7 bases, with 23 bases left between them. Germline V lookup: CDR1 MGHRA, CDR2 YSYEKL.

V gene TRBV20-1 combines with J gene TRBJ2-1; D unclear. V was clipped by 8 bases and J by 5 bases, with 13 bases between them. This CDR3 is built from 12 residues. The V gene's germline CDR1 is DFQATT and CDR2 SNEGSKA (reference sequence). The CDR3 here is CSPWWSNNEQFF. CDR3 nucleotides: TGCAGTCCCTGGTGGTCCAACAATGAGCAGTTCTTC.

This clonotype was observed a few times. CDR3 in amino acids: CASSIVAGQVGQPQHF. The CDR3 DNA reads TGTGCCAGTAGTATAGTTGCCGGACAGGTTGGTCAGCCCCAGCATTTT. The chain combines TRBV19 with TRBJ1-5; 7 bases match TRBD1. The CDR3 is 16 residues long. Per germline, CDR1 LNHDA and CDR2 SQIVND (reference sequence). J gave up 6 bases and V 1 base, and 9 bases lay outside the gene matches.

The genes are TRBV4-3 and TRBJ2-1; D unresolved. V lost 0 bases, J lost 2 bases, and 11 bases lay in between. There are 16 residues in the CDR3. Germline CDR1 LGHNA, CDR2 YSLEER. In nucleotides, the CDR3 is TGCGCCAGCAGCCAAGATTTAGGGCCCCCCTACAATGAGCAGTTCTTC. This codes for CASSQDLGPPYNEQFF.

This clonotype was seen only a few times. The chain recombines TRBV6-2 or TRBV6-3 with TRBJ1-5; D is uncertain. The CDR3 has 14 amino acids. CDR1 and CDR2 from the germline V gene are MNHEY and SVGEGT. Trimming took off 2 bases at V and 4 bases at J, with 9 bases between the two ends. CDR3 loop: CASSYGSGNQPQHF. CDR3 DNA: TGTGCCAGCAGTTACGGGTCGGGGAATCAGCCCCAGCATTTT.

This clonotype has only a few counts. This sequence joins TRBV7-2 and TRBJ2-7; 7 nucleotides match TRBD2. Germline-derived CDR1 and CDR2 are SGHTA and FQGNSA. Trimming cost V 2 bases and J 3 bases; bases outside gene matches: 7. The CDR3 runs to 15 residues. The CDR3 region has the DNA TGTGCCAGCAGCTTATGGGGGGGGAGCCTCTACGAGCAGTACTTC. Amino acid sequence: CASSLWGGSLYEQYF.

The chain recombines TRBV7-6 with TRBJ2-1; D ambiguous. The CDR3 runs 12 residues. Germline CDR1 and CDR2: SGHVS and FNYEAQ. V was shortened by 0 bases and J by 10 bases, with 7 bases between the two germline ends. The DNA for the CDR3 is TGTGCCAGCAGCTTAGCAAATTTGGAGCAGTTCTTC. Translation: CASSLANLEQFF.

Comment on this clonotype: At one end, the junction sequence differs from germline, possibly due to a read error. The gene calls are TRBV4-1 and TRBJ2-7; tentatively, D is TRBD1 (6 bases). Germline CDR1 MGHRA, CDR2 YSYEKL. The CDR3 totals 15 residues. The CDR3 nucleotides read TGTGCCAGCAGCCTCAGGGGACCTCGTGCCAGCGAGCAGTACTTC. It codes for CASSLRGPRASEQYF.

The sample holds many counts of this clonotype. The genes are TRBV7-2 and TRBJ1-2, with D unresolved. The V gene lost 4 bases and the J gene lost 4 bases, with 4 bases spanning the gap. Germline CDR1 SGHTA, CDR2 FQGNSA. The CDR3 consists of 11 residues. The CDR3 here is CASSWGYGYTF. The DNA for the CDR3 is TGTGCCAGCAGCTGGGGCTATGGCTACACCTTC.